The 28 T cell receptor beta chains given below trace back to one sample, sequenced in a study of T cells after yellow fever vaccination. MiXCR was run by TCRdb on the 5' RACE reads, yielding one entry per CDR3 protein. The sample holds 120,000 or so distinct CDR3 sequences, roughly 15% seen once. Sequencing used CD8+ T cells sorted from PBMCs, obtained 5 days after the yellow fever booster vaccination. The source of these receptors is a man between 18 and 29 years old who received the YFV17D yellow fever vaccine.

V gene TRBV12-3 or TRBV12-4 combines with J gene TRBJ1-2, with 7 bases lining up with TRBD1. The CDR3 runs 14 residues. Trimming took 6 bases from V and 4 from J; bases not matched to a gene: 8. The CDR3 nucleotides read TGTGCCAGCAGCGACAGGGTTCCTGGCTATGGCTACACCTTC. Protein sequence: CASSDRVPGYGYTF.

The chain couples TRBV4-3 to TRBJ2-7, with TRBD2 matching 7 bases. Trimming cost V 1 base and J 3 bases; bases outside gene matches: 6. This CDR3 comprises 15 residues. The V gene's germline CDR1 is LGHNA and CDR2 YSLEER. The CDR3 DNA sequence: TGCGCCAGCAGCCAAGGCATACTAGCGCGCTACGAGCAGTACTTC. The encoded protein is CASSQGILARYEQYF.

The chain has TRBV7-9 and TRBJ2-3, with TRBD2 matching over 10 bases. Germline V lookup: CDR1 SEHNR, CDR2 FQNEAQ (reference sequence). Trimming took 2 bases from V and 5 from J; bases not matched to a gene: 4. The length of the CDR3 is 15 residues. CDR3 residues: CASSLRGTSEDTQYF. CDR3 sequence (DNA): TGTGCCAGCAGCTTAAGGGGGACTAGCGAAGATACGCAGTATTTT.

A few counts support this clonotype. This chain connects TRBV29-1 to TRBJ1-2, with 8 bases identical to TRBD1. V was clipped by 4 bases and J by 8 bases; unmatched bases: 3. The CDR3 runs to 11 residues. The V gene's germline CDR1 is SQVTM and CDR2 ANQGSEA. The CDR3, as DNA: TGCAGCGTTGCTCAGGGGGCCGGCTACACCTTC. As protein: CSVAQGAGYTF.

The chain joins TRBV28 to TRBJ2-1, with D hard to call. Trimming shortened V by 5 bases and J by 0 bases, and 8 bases separated the two germline ends. The germline V gene encodes CDR1 MDHEN and CDR2 SYDVKM. This CDR3 region has 14 residues. For the CDR3, the DNA is TGTGCCAGCAGTATGGTAAGCTCCTACAATGAGCAGTTCTTC. Translation: CASSMVSSYNEQFF.

This clonotype has a handful of counts. A read error is likely, as this CDR3 ends without the conserved phenylalanine or tryptophan. The DNA is omitted, as the CDR3 cannot be located on it reliably, and the CDR3 follows TCRdb's listing. The CDR3: CARVRDRV. The chain has TRBV12-3 or TRBV12-4 and TRBJ2-3; the D segment call TRBD1 is taken from the table without a DNA check. The CDR3 contains 8 residues when both ends are counted.

In this sample, this clonotype turned up a few times. The chain has TRBV25-1 and TRBJ2-3, with 8 nucleotides matching TRBD1. This CDR3 comprises 16 residues. Trimming at V came to 3 bases and at J to 2 bases, leaving 7 bases not matched to a gene. CDR1 and CDR2 (germline): MGHDK, SYGVNS. CDR3 protein: CASSDDRGDNTDTQYF. In DNA, the CDR3 is TGTGCCAGCAGTGATGACAGGGGCGATAACACAGATACGCAGTATTTT.

This clonotype was seen at least ten times. The chain is built from TRBV7-9 and TRBJ1-2; TRBD1 agrees at 7 bases. J gave up 4 bases and V 5 bases, and 7 bases lay outside the gene matches. This CDR3 is 14 amino acids long. Germline values: CDR1 SEHNR, CDR2 FQNEAQ (reference sequence). CDR3 in DNA: TGTGCCAGCAGCGTAACAGGGGTGGCCTATGGCTACACCTTC. It translates to CASSVTGVAYGYTF.

This clonotype turned up a few times. The V gene is TRBV6-2 or TRBV6-3, the J gene TRBJ1-4; no clear D gene. The germline V gene has CDR1 MNHEY and CDR2 SVGEGT. This CDR3 has 16 residues. Trimming cost V 6 bases and J 6 bases, with 20 bases left between them. The CDR3 reads CASRSDKRVGDEKLFF. In DNA, the CDR3 is TGTGCCAGCAGAAGCGACAAGCGTGTCGGGGATGAAAAACTGTTTTTT.

This clonotype has ten or more counts. This chain uses TRBV20-1 with TRBJ2-4; 11 bases match TRBD1. This CDR3 has 18 amino acids. Germline CDR1 and CDR2: DFQATT and SNEGSKA (reference sequence). Trimming cost V 2 bases and J 1 base; bases outside gene matches: 10. The CDR3 nucleotides are TGCAGTGCTAGATTGGGACAGGGGGTCTCTTTGGCCAAAAACATTCAGTACTTC. Residues: CSARLGQGVSLAKNIQYF.

The chain is built from TRBV11-2 and TRBJ2-7; D possibly corresponds to TRBD1 (6 bases). This CDR3 region has 15 residues. CDR1 is SGHAT, CDR2 FQNNGV, per germline. Trimming stripped 3 bases from V and 2 bases from J, with 14 bases between. The CDR3 coding sequence is TGTGCCAGCAGCTTGGCCCCGTCAGGGGCCTACGAGCAGTACTTC. Amino acids: CASSLAPSGAYEQYF.

This chain joins TRBV6-2 or TRBV6-3 and TRBJ2-1; the D is unclear. The CDR3 runs to 13 residues. Trimming took 6 bases from V and 0 from J, leaving 6 bases between them. Germline assignment: CDR1 MNHEY and CDR2 SVGEGT. This CDR3 reads CASRESSYNEQFF. The CDR3, as DNA: TGTGCCAGCAGGGAAAGCTCCTACAATGAGCAGTTCTTC.

The chain links TRBV18 to TRBJ2-3; maybe TRBD2 (6 bases). V lost 0 bases and J lost 6, with 16 bases in between. The CDR3 consists of 16 residues. The germline V gene encodes CDR1 KGHSH and CDR2 LQKENI. CDR3 sequence: CASSPPAGPRSDTQYF. The CDR3 bases are TGTGCCAGCTCACCACCCGCGGGGCCTCGTTCCGATACGCAGTATTTT.

This clonotype occurred a few times. V and J are TRBV6-5 and TRBJ2-7; unclear D gene. With 2 bases removed from V and 7 bases from J, the gap between germline ends came to 15 bases. CDR3 size: 14 residues. Germline V lookup: CDR1 MNHEY, CDR2 SVGAGI. The CDR3 is CASSYVTEPNEQYF. CDR3 nucleotide sequence: TGTGCCAGCAGTTACGTAACAGAGCCTAATGAGCAGTACTTC.

As DNA, the CDR3 is TGTGCCAGCAGCCCCGGGACTAGCGGTTCCGACGAGCAGTACTTC. It yields the protein CASSPGTSGSDEQYF. V gene TRBV12-3 or TRBV12-4 combines with J gene TRBJ2-7; 11 positions agree with TRBD2. The CDR3 is made up of 15 amino acids. The V segment lost 6 bases and the J segment 5 bases; nucleotides outside the gene matches: 9.

This clonotype appeared a few times. V usage is TRBV9 and J usage is TRBJ2-3; 8 bases are a match to TRBD1. The CDR3 spans 15 residues. In germline, CDR1 is SGDLS, CDR2 YYNGEE. V was pared by 0 bases and J by 4 bases, with 4 bases of the junction left unmatched. The CDR3 bases are TGTGCCAGCAGCGTAGGGGGACAGGTTTCAGATACGCAGTATTTT. Protein sequence: CASSVGGQVSDTQYF.

The rearrangement uses TRBV5-4 and TRBJ2-2; D is tentatively TRBD1 or TRBD2 (6 bases each). With 2 bases removed from V and 1 base from J, the gap between germline ends came to 9 bases. The CDR3 covers 15 residues. Germline-derived CDR1 and CDR2 are SGHNT and YYREEE (reference sequence). The CDR3 region has the DNA TGTGCCAGCAGCTTAAGGGGGGAGAACACCGGGGAGCTGTTTTTT. This gives the protein CASSLRGENTGELFF.

The chain is built from TRBV7-8 and TRBJ2-5; D remains ambiguous. Per the germline V gene, CDR1 is SGHVS and CDR2 is FQNEAQ. CDR3 length equals 12 residues. The V gene lost 5 bases and the J gene lost 5 bases, with 9 bases spanning the gap. The DNA of the CDR3 is TGTGCCAGCAGCCATGAGGCCGAGACCCAGTACTTC. This gives the protein CASSHEAETQYF.

In this sample, this clonotype turned up many times. This chain links TRBV9 with TRBJ1-2; TRBD1 agrees at 7 bases. Per the germline V gene, CDR1 is SGDLS and CDR2 is YYNGEE. The V and J ends lost 3 bases and 0 bases, in that order; junction bases with no gene match: 5. This CDR3 is 15 amino acids long. CDR3 amino acids: CASSAGGPTNYGYTF. Here the CDR3 DNA reads TGTGCCAGCAGCGCAGGGGGACCGACTAACTATGGCTACACCTTC.

There are a few counts of this clonotype. The rearrangement uses TRBV18 and TRBJ2-7; 7 bases are shared with TRBD1. The CDR3 has 16 amino acids. CDR1 and CDR2 from the germline V gene are KGHSH and LQKENI. Germline trimming cut 2 bases from V and 4 bases from J; bases unmatched to any gene: 11. This CDR3 reads CASSPSLTGSLYEQYF. The CDR3 bases are TGTGCCAGCTCACCATCGCTGACAGGGTCTTTGTACGAGCAGTACTTC. The full variable domain, its missing parts supplied by reference TRBV18 and TRBJ2-7, is NAGVMQNPRHLVRRRGQEARLRCSPMKGHSHVYWYRQLPEEGLKFMVYLQKENIIDESGMPKERFSAEFPKEGPSILRIQQVVRGDSAAYFCASSPSLTGSLYEQYFGPGTRLTVT.

This clonotype was seen at least ten times. The J gene is TRBJ2-5, the V gene TRBV6-5; D perhaps matches TRBD1 (6 bases). Germline lookup yields CDR1 MNHEY and CDR2 SVGAGI. V lost 1 base and J 7 bases, leaving 16 bases between the germline ends. This CDR3 has 15 residues. CDR3 amino acids: CASSYWAGDRRTQYF. The CDR3 nucleotides read TGTGCCAGCAGTTACTGGGCAGGGGATAGGCGGACCCAGTACTTC.

This clonotype was picked up a small number of times. The rearrangement uses TRBV7-9 and TRBJ2-5, with 11 bases that match TRBD2. The CDR3 is 15 amino acids. With V trimmed by 2 bases and J by 4 bases, 3 bases remained unmatched. Germline V gene sequence: CDR1 SEHNR, CDR2 FQNEAQ (reference sequence). The CDR3 spells CASSLTGTSGETQYF. The CDR3 DNA is TGTGCCAGCAGCTTAACCGGGACTAGCGGAGAGACCCAGTACTTC.

The rearrangement links TRBV4-1 to TRBJ1-1; 8 bases line up with TRBD1. This CDR3 contains 14 residues. The J segment lost 8 bases and the V segment lost 4 bases, leaving 9 bases of the junction unmatched. CDR1 is MGHRA, CDR2 YSYEKL, per germline. In DNA form, the CDR3 reads TGCGCCAGCAGCCCGCCGGGACAGGACGGGGAAGCTTTCTTT. Translated, it gives CASSPPGQDGEAFF.

This chain uses TRBV7-3 with TRBJ2-5; 9 bases line up with TRBD2. Germline V gene data show CDR1 as SGHTA and CDR2 as FQGTGA. J lost 4 bases, V lost 1 base, and 7 bases had no gene match. This CDR3 is built from 16 residues. In nucleotides, the CDR3 is TGTGCCAGCAGCTTAATGGCGGGGGGGCCGAGAGAGACCCAGTACTTC. It translates to CASSLMAGGPRETQYF.

This clonotype was detected only a few times. The chain recombines TRBV11-2 with TRBJ2-7, with D tentatively TRBD1 (5 bases). Trimming shortened V by 1 base and J by 3 bases, and 7 bases separated the two germline ends. CDR1 SGHAT and CDR2 FQNNGV come from the germline V gene. The CDR3 length is 13 residues. The CDR3 region is CASSLARGYEQYF. CDR3 in DNA: TGTGCCAGCAGCTTAGCTAGGGGCTACGAGCAGTACTTC.

This clonotype was picked up many times. This chain connects TRBV4-1 to TRBJ1-4; D gene uncertain. The CDR3 extends over 14 amino acids. From germline, CDR1 is MGHRA and CDR2 YSYEKL. V shed 4 bases and J shed 3 bases, with 9 bases lying between them. CDR3 loop: CASSRGPSNEKLFF. The CDR3 nucleotides read TGCGCCAGCAGCCGAGGGCCTTCTAATGAAAAACTGTTTTTT.

V usage is TRBV29-1 and J usage is TRBJ2-5; perhaps D is TRBD1 or TRBD2 (6 bases each). This CDR3 contains 13 residues. Germline CDR1 SQVTM, CDR2 ANQGSEA. The V gene lost 3 bases and the J gene lost 5 bases, with 13 bases spanning the gap. CDR3 sequence reads: CSVDPGGRETQYF. CDR3 DNA sequence: TGCAGCGTTGACCCCGGGGGCCGGGAGACCCAGTACTTC.

The table lists this clonotype with a few counts. V and J are TRBV7-8 and TRBJ2-1; the match to TRBD2 covers 8 bases. V lost 1 base and J lost 4; bases outside the gene matches: 6. CDR1 and CDR2 (germline): SGHVS, FQNEAQ. CDR3 length: 16 amino acids. The CDR3 DNA reads TGTGCCAGCAGCTTAGACGTTAGCGGGGTATACAATGAGCAGTTCTTC. It specifies CASSLDVSGVYNEQFF.